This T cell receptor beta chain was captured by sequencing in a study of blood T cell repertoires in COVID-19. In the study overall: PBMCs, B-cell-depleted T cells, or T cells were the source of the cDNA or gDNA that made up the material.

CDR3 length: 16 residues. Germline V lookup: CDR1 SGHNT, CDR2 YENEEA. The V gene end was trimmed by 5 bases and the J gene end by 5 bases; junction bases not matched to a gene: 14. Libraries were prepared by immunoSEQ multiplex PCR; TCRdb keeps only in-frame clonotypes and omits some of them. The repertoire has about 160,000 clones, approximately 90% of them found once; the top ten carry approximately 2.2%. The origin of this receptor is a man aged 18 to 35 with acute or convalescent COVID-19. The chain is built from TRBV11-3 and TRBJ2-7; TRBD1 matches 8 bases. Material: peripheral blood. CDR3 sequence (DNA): TGTGCCAGCAGCCTCGATTCCGGGACAGGAGAGCACGAGCAGTACTTC. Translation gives CASSLDSGTGEHEQYF. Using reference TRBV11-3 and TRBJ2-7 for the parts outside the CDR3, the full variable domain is EAGVVQSPRYKIIEKKQPVAFWCNPISGHNTLYWYLQNLGQGPELLIRYENEEAVDDSQLPKDRFSAERLKGVDSTLKIQPAELGDSAVYLCASSLDSGTGEHEQYFGPGTRLTVT.